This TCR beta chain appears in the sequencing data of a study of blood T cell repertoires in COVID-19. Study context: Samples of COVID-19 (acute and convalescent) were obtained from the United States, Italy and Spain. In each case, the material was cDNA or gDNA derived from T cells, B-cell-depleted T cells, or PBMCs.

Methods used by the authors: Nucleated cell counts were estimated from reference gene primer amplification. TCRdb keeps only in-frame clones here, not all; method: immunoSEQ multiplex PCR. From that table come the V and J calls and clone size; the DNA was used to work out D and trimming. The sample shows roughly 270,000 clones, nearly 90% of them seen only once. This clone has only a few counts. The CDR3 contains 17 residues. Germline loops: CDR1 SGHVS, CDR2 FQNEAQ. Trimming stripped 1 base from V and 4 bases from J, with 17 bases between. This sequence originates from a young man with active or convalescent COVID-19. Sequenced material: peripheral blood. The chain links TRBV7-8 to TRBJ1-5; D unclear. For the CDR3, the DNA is TGTGCCAGCAGCTTAGAACCAGCCACAGAACCTAATCAGCCCCAGCATTTT. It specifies CASSLEPATEPNQPQHF.